This T cell receptor (beta chain) was recovered during a study of prognosis after radiotherapy for stage I lung cancer. Study in general: Patients with newly diagnosed primary stage I lung tumors numbered over 13, with a few others having oligometastatic NSCLC after surgical resection of the primary tumor. The study enrolled around 13 men and 6 women as patients, aged 53 to 84 with a median of approximately 70 years. Radiotherapy used SBRT, divided into 3 to 5 fractions and reaching a biologically effective dose of at least 100 Gy.

This CDR3 is 16 amino acids long. V dropped 7 bases and J dropped 9; count of bases not matched to a gene: 11. Looked up from germline, CDR1 is MNHNS and CDR2 is SASEGT. Amplification of the TCR beta CDR3 (from genomic DNA) was done by two-round multiplex PCR. The authors ran first-round PCR with primers specific to each TRBV and TRBJ gene. MiXCR, run by TCRdb on the multiplex PCR reads, gives a single entry per CDR3 protein. Here the sample spans 45,000 to 60,000 distinct CDR3 sequences, roughly 36% being singletons. This clonotype was found many times. This likely reflects a read error, since a far larger clone is one base away.

The sequenced sample was PBMCs, obtained before or after stereotactic body radiation therapy (not recorded which). The source of this sequence is a donor over 45 with non-small cell lung cancer. The V gene is TRBV6-1, the J gene TRBJ2-1; TRBD2 aligns across 14 bases. The CDR3 sequence: CASIWGLAGVRSEQFF. The CDR3, as DNA: TGTGCCAGCATTTGGGGACTAGCGGGAGTTCGTAGTGAGCAGTTCTTC.